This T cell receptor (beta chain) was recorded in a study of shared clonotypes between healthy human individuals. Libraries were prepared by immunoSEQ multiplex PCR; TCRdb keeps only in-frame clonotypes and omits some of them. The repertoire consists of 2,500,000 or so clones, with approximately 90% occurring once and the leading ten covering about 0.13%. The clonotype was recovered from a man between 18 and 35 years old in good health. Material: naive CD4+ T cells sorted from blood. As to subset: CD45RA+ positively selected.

CDR3 sequence reads: CASSPEGQYEQYF. As DNA, the CDR3 is TGTGCCAGCAGCCCTGAAGGACAGTACGAGCAGTACTTC. This chain links TRBV7-9 with TRBJ2-7; tentatively, D is TRBD1 (6 bases). V gave up 5 bases and J gave up 4 bases, with 12 bases separating them. The CDR3 runs to 13 residues. Germline CDR1 and CDR2: SEHNR and FQNEAQ (reference sequence).